These 32 T cell receptor beta chains came from one sample sequenced in a study of technical replicates of blood from a few donors. Sequencing was performed with immunoSEQ multiplex PCR; in TCRdb, only in-frame clones are kept and a portion is missing. In the table there are about 74,000 clones, 85% to 95% of which are singletons. Sequencing was performed on T cells isolated from PBMCs. These receptors were obtained from a human donor in good health.

This chain joins TRBV15 and TRBJ2-7; perhaps TRBD1 as D (6 bases). The CDR3 is 16 amino acids. Germline lookup yields CDR1 LNHNV and CDR2 YYDKDF (reference sequence). V was pared by 0 bases and J by 4 bases, with 16 bases between. In DNA form, the CDR3 reads TGTGCCACCAGCAGAGATCGGGGCACAGGGAGATACGAGCAGTACTTC. Protein: CATSRDRGTGRYEQYF.

This rearrangement joins TRBV11-3 to TRBJ1-2; D possibly corresponds to TRBD1 (6 bases). Germline V gene data show CDR1 as SGHNT and CDR2 as YENEEA. Trimming took 7 bases from V and 4 from J, leaving 13 bases between them. The CDR3 is made up of 13 amino acids. Here the CDR3 DNA reads TGTGCCAGCACCTTCAGGGGCTCCTATGGCTACACCTTC. It codes for CASTFRGSYGYTF.

The chain recombines TRBV18 with TRBJ2-7; no clear D gene. This CDR3 has 17 amino acids. Trimming pared 0 bases from V and 2 bases from J, leaving 17 bases between. In germline, CDR1 is KGHSH, CDR2 LQKENI. The CDR3 here is CASSPPRSKASTYEQYF. The DNA for the CDR3 is TGTGCCAGCTCACCACCGAGGTCCAAAGCGTCGACCTACGAGCAGTACTTC.

The chain carries TRBV5-4 and TRBJ1-2; D unresolved. CDR3 size: 14 residues. Germline V gene sequence: CDR1 SGHNT, CDR2 YYREEE (reference sequence). With 7 bases removed from V and 2 bases from J, the gap between germline ends came to 15 bases. The CDR3 sequence: CASSFDTPNYGYTF. The CDR3 region has the DNA TGTGCCAGCTCCTTTGACACGCCAAACTATGGCTACACCTTC.

The CDR3 DNA sequence: TGTGCCAGCTCCCAGGGAGGGCATGAGCAGTTCTTC. The encoded protein is CASSQGGHEQFF. This chain connects TRBV11-3 to TRBJ2-1; 7 bases fit TRBD2. Germline-derived CDR1 and CDR2 are SGHNT and YENEEA. With V trimmed by 8 bases and J by 8 bases, 6 bases remained unmatched. The CDR3 is 12 amino acids.

The chain carries TRBV10-3 and TRBJ2-7; 7 bases line up with TRBD1. The CDR3 runs 19 residues. Trimming cost V 2 bases and J 1 base; bases outside gene matches: 17. Germline lookup yields CDR1 ENHRY and CDR2 SYGVKD. CDR3 nucleotide sequence: TGTGCCATCAGTGAGAAGGAGGACGATGTACAGGGGATGTCCTACGAGCAGTACTTC. Residues: CAISEKEDDVQGMSYEQYF.

J is TRBJ1-1 and V is TRBV30; a weak D match, TRBD1 (5 bases). This CDR3 region has 12 residues. V lost 8 bases and J lost 9, with 19 bases in between. Germline assignment: CDR1 GTSNPN and CDR2 SVGIG (reference sequence). The CDR3 loop is CAGKGLQSQAFF. The CDR3 region has the DNA TGTGCCGGAAAGGGACTCCAGTCCCAAGCTTTCTTT.

This rearrangement joins TRBV5-1 to TRBJ1-1; D not resolved. This CDR3 region has 13 residues. Trimming took off 2 bases at V and 1 base at J, with 6 bases between the two ends. The germline V gene encodes CDR1 SGHRS and CDR2 YFSETQ. CDR3: CASSLSANTEAFF. The CDR3 DNA reads TGCGCCAGCAGCTTAAGCGCGAACACTGAAGCTTTCTTT.

This sequence joins TRBV18 and TRBJ2-1; 10 bases are shared with TRBD2. V shed 6 bases, J shed 2 bases, and the junction held 7 bases outside the gene matches. The germline V gene has CDR1 KGHSH and CDR2 LQKENI. This CDR3 is built from 16 residues. The CDR3 protein is CASSTPSGSPYNEQFF. The CDR3 nucleotides read TGTGCCAGCTCCACACCTAGCGGGAGTCCCTACAATGAGCAGTTCTTC.

The DNA for the CDR3 is TGCAGCGTTGGAGCCCAGGGGGACACTGAAGCTTTCTTT. Residues: CSVGAQGDTEAFF. The V gene is TRBV29-1, the J gene TRBJ1-1; 7 bases line up with TRBD1. Germline trimming cut 4 bases from V and 3 bases from J; bases unmatched to any gene: 5. Germline V lookup: CDR1 SQVTM, CDR2 ANQGSEA. The CDR3 length is 13 residues.

The CDR3 protein is CASSPGLAGITDTQYF. The CDR3 DNA sequence: TGCGCCAGCAGCCCTGGACTAGCGGGTATCACAGATACGCAGTATTTT. The chain combines TRBV5-1 with TRBJ2-3, with 11 bases aligning to TRBD2. Germline trimming cut 4 bases from V and 2 bases from J; bases unmatched to any gene: 6. Germline loops: CDR1 SGHRS, CDR2 YFSETQ. The CDR3 consists of 16 residues.

This chain joins TRBV12-5 and TRBJ2-2; D possibly corresponds to TRBD2 (5 bases). CDR3 length: 16 amino acids. Between the trimmed V and J ends, which lost 5 bases and 1 base, there was a span of 14 bases. CDR1 is LGHNT and CDR2 is FRNRAP in the germline V gene. CDR3 nucleotide sequence: TGTGCTAGTGGTATGCGGCTCGGAGGGAACACCGGGGAGCTGTTTTTT. It is translated as CASGMRLGGNTGELFF.

This sequence joins TRBV28 and TRBJ2-1; TRBD1 matches at 8 bases. J lost 10 bases, V lost 3 bases, and 11 bases had no gene match. The CDR3 is made up of 15 amino acids. CDR1 is MDHEN, CDR2 SYDVKM, per germline. CDR3 protein: CASSLQDRDCGEQFF. CDR3 sequence (DNA): TGTGCCAGCAGTTTGCAGGACAGGGATTGTGGGGAGCAGTTCTTC.

The chain recombines TRBV5-4 with TRBJ2-5; 10 bases match TRBD1. Trimming removed 2 bases from V and 4 bases from J; junction bases left unmatched: 5. Germline values: CDR1 SGHNT, CDR2 YYREEE (reference sequence). The CDR3 is 15 residues long. CDR3 loop: CASSFRQGAGETQYF. The CDR3 DNA reads as TGTGCCAGCAGCTTCCGACAGGGGGCGGGAGAGACCCAGTACTTC.

This chain connects TRBV5-1 to TRBJ2-6; D gene uncertain. Germline lookup yields CDR1 SGHRS and CDR2 YFSETQ. The CDR3 has 15 amino acids. With 0 bases removed from V and 0 bases from J, the gap between germline ends came to 4 bases. The CDR3 bases are TGCGCCAGCAGCTTGGTCAGCTCTGGGGCCAACGTCCTGACTTTC. This encodes CASSLVSSGANVLTF.

The rearrangement joins TRBV7-8 to TRBJ1-5; D gene uncertain. This CDR3 spans 17 amino acids. CDR1 is SGHVS and CDR2 is FQNEAQ in the germline V gene. Deletions cut 2 bases from V and 0 bases from J, with 14 bases between. The CDR3 loop reads CASSLKFRRNSNQPQHF. The DNA for the CDR3 is TGTGCCAGCAGCTTAAAGTTCCGGCGGAATAGCAATCAGCCCCAGCATTTT.

The CDR3 DNA sequence: TGTGCCAGCAGGTGGACAGGGGATCAGCCCCAGCATTTT. As protein: CASRWTGDQPQHF. The rearrangement joins TRBV2 to TRBJ1-5; 9 bases map to TRBD1. V dropped 6 bases and J dropped 5; count of bases not matched to a gene: 2. Germline CDR1 and CDR2: SNHLY and FYNNEI. This CDR3 contains 13 residues.

V gene TRBV19 combines with J gene TRBJ2-2, with D perhaps matching TRBD1 (5 bases). Germline V gene data show CDR1 as LNHDA and CDR2 as SQIVND (reference sequence). The V end was cut by 7 bases, the J end by 1 base, with 13 bases between. The CDR3 is 15 amino acids. As DNA, the CDR3 is TGTGCCAGTATTAGGGGTACCTTGAACACCGGGGAGCTGTTTTTT. Amino acid sequence: CASIRGTLNTGELFF.

The J gene is TRBJ1-5, the V gene TRBV30; 7 positions agree with TRBD1. The length of the CDR3 is 14 residues. The J segment lost 1 base and the V segment lost 6 bases, leaving 6 bases of the junction unmatched. Germline V gene lookup returns CDR1 GTSNPN and CDR2 SVGIG (reference sequence). The CDR3 sequence is CACSRDSSNQPQHF. CDR3 in DNA: TGTGCCTGTTCCCGGGACAGCAGCAATCAGCCCCAGCATTTT. Based on the CDR3 plus reference TRBV30 and TRBJ1-5, the full variable domain is SQTIHQWPATLVQPVGSPLSLECTVEGTSNPNLYWYRQAAGRGLQLLFYSVGIGQISSEVPQNLSASRPQDRQFILSSKKLLLSDSGFYLCACSRDSSNQPQHFGDGTRLSIL.

This chain links TRBV9 with TRBJ1-1; 8 nucleotides align to TRBD1. The CDR3 totals 18 residues. The germline V gene has CDR1 SGDLS and CDR2 YYNGEE. J was trimmed by 5 bases and V by 1 base; bases with no gene match: 16. CDR3 loop: CASSVFSGGEGKRTEAFF. CDR3 nucleotide sequence: TGTGCCAGCAGCGTATTCTCAGGGGGCGAAGGTAAGAGGACTGAAGCTTTCTTT.

This clone came up once. CDR3 sequence reads: CASAATGQRYEQYF. CDR3 sequence (DNA): TGTGCCAGCGCGGCCACCGGACAGCGCTACGAGCAGTACTTC. The chain carries TRBV21-1 and TRBJ2-7; TRBD1, the table's D call, lacks a check against the DNA. TRBV21-1 is a recognized pseudogene. This CDR3 is 14 amino acids long.

The chain uses TRBV5-1 and TRBJ2-1; D not certain. The germline gives CDR1 SGHRS, CDR2 YFSETQ. The CDR3 totals 14 residues. Trimming removed 0 bases at V and 6 bases at J, with 10 bases between. The CDR3 bases are TGCGCCAGCAGCTTGGGGTCGCTCGGCAATGAGCAGTTCTTC. It codes for CASSLGSLGNEQFF.

The chain uses TRBV5-4 and TRBJ1-1; D gene unclear. V shed 4 bases and J shed 0 bases, with 13 bases lying between them. The CDR3 totals 15 residues. Germline loops: CDR1 SGHNT, CDR2 YYREEE (reference sequence). The CDR3 sequence is CASSPSTFMNTEAFF. The CDR3 bases are TGTGCCAGCAGCCCCTCGACATTTATGAACACTGAAGCTTTCTTT.

The CDR3 DNA reads TGTGCCAGCAGCTTATACAGGACATATGGCTACACCTTC. Translation: CASSLYRTYGYTF. This rearrangement joins TRBV7-9 to TRBJ1-2; possibly TRBD1 for D (5 bases). The CDR3 runs 13 residues. Trimming took off 2 bases at V and 5 bases at J, with 9 bases between the two ends. The germline gives CDR1 SEHNR, CDR2 FQNEAQ (reference sequence).

The rearrangement uses TRBV28 and TRBJ1-3; 10 bases map to TRBD1. The CDR3 is made up of 19 amino acids. Looked up from germline, CDR1 is MDHEN and CDR2 is SYDVKM. V was clipped by 5 bases and J by 0 bases; unmatched bases: 13. CDR3 sequence (DNA): TGTGCCAGCAGTCGTATTACCTGGGACAGGGGAAGCTCTGGAAACACCATATATTTT. It specifies CASSRITWDRGSSGNTIYF. The whole variable domain, filled in from reference TRBV28 and TRBJ1-3, reads DVKVTQSSRYLVKRTGEKVFLECVQDMDHENMFWYRQDPGLGLRLIYFSYDVKMKEKGDIPEGYSVSREKKERFSLILESASTNQTSMYLCASSRITWDRGSSGNTIYFGEGSWLTVV.

The chain employs TRBV5-5 and TRBJ1-1; 10 nucleotides line up with TRBD1. The CDR3 covers 16 residues. Germline V gene lookup returns CDR1 SGHKS and CDR2 YYEKEE (reference sequence). V dropped 1 base and J dropped 1; count of bases not matched to a gene: 4. CDR3 loop: CASSLYRTGGNTEAFF. Written as DNA, the CDR3 is TGTGCCAGCAGCTTGTACCGGACAGGGGGGAACACTGAAGCTTTCTTT.

The chain has TRBV10-1 and TRBJ1-6, with 11 bases matching TRBD1. V lost 7 bases, J lost 5 bases, and 4 bases stayed unmatched. This CDR3 comprises 15 residues. The germline CDR1 and CDR2 sequences are WNHNN and SYGVQD (reference sequence). The DNA for the CDR3 is TGCGCCAGCACATCGGGACAGGGGGATAATTCACCCCTCCACTTT. Its translation: CASTSGQGDNSPLHF.

This chain links TRBV28 with TRBJ2-1; TRBD1 might be the D (6 bases). Deletions cut 6 bases from V and 10 bases from J, with 13 bases between. The CDR3 contains 12 residues. Germline CDR1 is MDHEN and CDR2 is SYDVKM. The CDR3 DNA reads as TGTGCCAGCAGCAACAGGGTAAGAGAGCAGTTCTTC. It is translated as CASSNRVREQFF. Full variable domain (rest looked up from reference TRBV28 and TRBJ2-1): DVKVTQSSRYLVKRTGEKVFLECVQDMDHENMFWYRQDPGLGLRLIYFSYDVKMKEKGDIPEGYSVSREKKERFSLILESASTNQTSMYLCASSNRVREQFFGPGTRLTVL.

The rearrangement uses TRBV6-5 and TRBJ2-5; D ambiguous. CDR3 length: 15 amino acids. Germline V gene sequence: CDR1 MNHEY, CDR2 SVGAGI. Trimming took 4 bases from V and 0 from J, leaving 12 bases between them. The CDR3 reads CASSLSTKYQETQYF. The CDR3 DNA is TGTGCCAGCAGTTTATCGACAAAGTACCAAGAGACCCAGTACTTC.

The chain's CDR3 is CASSLPHRVPDEQYF. The CDR3, as DNA: TGTGCCAGCAGCTTGCCCCACAGGGTGCCCGACGAGCAGTACTTC. The rearrangement joins TRBV7-2 to TRBJ2-7; D might be TRBD1 (6 bases). CDR1 and CDR2 from the germline V gene are SGHTA and FQGNSA. This CDR3 region has 15 residues. The V and J ends lost 3 bases and 5 bases respectively, with 17 bases between them.

This chain connects TRBV4-1 to TRBJ2-7; D is unclear. V lost 2 bases and J 0 bases, leaving 23 bases between the germline ends. Germline assignment: CDR1 MGHRA and CDR2 YSYEKL. This CDR3 is built from 19 residues. DNA for the CDR3: TGCGCCAGCAGCCAAAGGTCCGTCGACGGTCTAGGTTTCTCCTACGAGCAGTACTTC. Its translation: CASSQRSVDGLGFSYEQYF.

This sequence joins TRBV27 and TRBJ2-1; 13 bases fit TRBD2. Trimming cost V 6 bases and J 8 bases; bases outside gene matches: 16. CDR3 size: 18 residues. Germline assignment: CDR1 MNHEY and CDR2 SMNVEV (reference sequence). In nucleotides, the CDR3 is TGTGCCAGCAGCCCCGGACTAGCGGGAGCGAGAGGTATGGATGAGCAGTTCTTC. It translates to CASSPGLAGARGMDEQFF.